Sequencing of this T cell receptor (beta chain) was carried out in a study of a mutant IDH1 vaccine in newly diagnosed glioma. Study summary: Treated patients had a mean age of approximately 40 years and a roughly 62% male, around 38% female split.

The sample's time point: week 23, last vaccination. Doses comprised 300 ug of mutant IDH1 20-mer peptide each, plus topical imiquimod. Note on this clone: As yet, its antigen is unknown.

Sequencing used immunoSEQ multiplex PCR; TCRdb keeps in-frame clones, though not all of them. The sample lists approximately 70,000 clones; under 90% were seen once. This CDR3 comprises 16 residues. In germline, CDR1 is GTSNPN, CDR2 SVGIG (reference sequence). Germline trimming cut 7 bases from V and 6 bases from J; bases unmatched to any gene: 17. Whole-study findings and limits: Researchers report vaccine-induced immune responses in 93.3% of patients. Pseudoprogression seemed unrelated to changes in top peripheral T cell clonotypes.

This chain connects TRBV30 to TRBJ2-2; 7 bases align to TRBD2. This receptor was identified in a young man with glioma. The material was PBMCs, obtained from a glioma patient whose treatment included an IDH1 peptide vaccine. In nucleotides, the CDR3 is TGTGCCTTCAACGACTTCACACTGGCGGGAGCCGGGGAGCTGTTTTTT. It is translated as CAFNDFTLAGAGELFF.